This entry lists 2 T cell receptor beta chains sequenced from one sample in a study of cytomegalovirus exposure and HLA in healthy donors. The PCR used 60 Vbeta and 13 Jbeta primers. Generated by immunoSEQ multiplex PCR, the TCRdb table keeps only in-frame clones and is missing some. This sample lists tens of thousands of clones; its ten largest clones have more than 8%. The sequenced sample consisted of PBMCs. The source is a male donor in good health and CMV-seronegative.

The chain is built from TRBV6-5 and TRBJ2-1; 7 bases fit TRBD1. Trimming cost V 6 bases and J 4 bases; bases outside gene matches: 9. The CDR3 consists of 15 residues. The germline V gene encodes CDR1 MNHEY and CDR2 SVGAGI. As DNA, the CDR3 is TGTGCCAGCAGCCGGGGACAGACCTCATACAATGAGCAGTTCTTC. Residues: CASSRGQTSYNEQFF.

The CDR3 region is CAISGGPPVHF. The CDR3 nucleotides read TGTGCCATCAGCGGGGGGCCCCCTGTCCACTTT. The V gene is TRBV10-3, the J gene TRBJ1-6; possible D gene TRBD1, 6 bases. This CDR3 has 11 amino acids. The V gene lost 6 bases and the J gene lost 17 bases, with 14 bases spanning the gap. Per the germline V gene, CDR1 is ENHRY and CDR2 is SYGVKD.